The present TCR beta chain was sequenced within a study of OX40 agonist ivuxolimab in advanced cancers. V lost 8 bases and J lost 1; bases outside the gene matches: 9. Germline V CDR1 and CDR2: LNHNV, YYDKDF (reference sequence). The CDR3 is made up of 17 amino acids. TCRdb keeps only in-frame clones here, not all; method: immunoSEQ multiplex PCR. Of about 26,000 clones in the sample, 83% are singletons; the top ten hold around 12%. The gene calls are TRBV15 and TRBJ2-2, with 11 bases matching TRBD2. This receptor was taken from an adult with an advanced solid tumor such as melanoma, head and neck, liver or kidney cancer. The sample was CD4+ or CD8+ T cells sorted from blood, taken in a trial of the OX40 agonist ivuxolimab. As DNA, the CDR3 is TGTGCCACCCATCAGGCTAGCGGGGGGCTGAACACCGGGGAGCTGTTTTTT. Translation: CATHQASGGLNTGELFF.